This T cell receptor (beta chain) stems from a study of blood T cell repertoires in COVID-19 (dated by TCRdb to the early 2020s). About the study as a whole: Samples covering the acute and convalescent phases of COVID-19 were provided by collaborators in the United States, Italy and Spain. The material from the prospective study consisted of cDNA or gDNA derived from T cells, B-cell-depleted T cells, or PBMCs. The dataset comprised deeply sampled blood TCRbeta repertoires from subjects exposed to, actively infected with, or recovered from COVID-19. A freely available public database, intended as a resource for researchers studying the immune response to SARS-CoV-2, is where the repertoires were released. Samples came from the ongoing ImmuneRACE study (first 160 participants) plus 1,254 subjects from 6 global collaborators. The sample metadata nearly always contained a de-identified subject ID, COVID-19 status, age in years and sex. HLA class I and class II types, where available, came from metadata supplied by the sample provider rather than from assay-based typing.

What the authors observed across the whole study: The amount of clinical and demographic metadata varied by source and participant and was provided uncurated.

Collaborating institutions collected whole blood in K2EDTA tubes following their own protocols. For TCRbeta analysis, collaborators shipped samples in one of three forms: frozen whole blood, isolated PBMCs, or DNA extracted from either of those sample types. TCRbeta CDR3 regions were amplified from genomic DNA using the immunoSEQ Assay, a bias-controlled multiplex PCR. Under the source paper's analysis protocol: The number of nucleated cells in each sample was estimated by amplification of reference gene primers within the assay. Sequence reads were collapsed and filtered to measure the absolute abundance of every unique TCRbeta CDR3 rearrangement. For each sample, productive Simpson clonality was calculated as the square root of Simpson's diversity index over productive rearrangements. TCRdb holds this immuneACCESS table with in-frame rearrangements only. Some clones are missing; in checked studies, unresolved V genes explain under half, and the rest has no known cause. The V and J calls and the clone size are those of that table, but D and trimming were determined from the DNA. A total of 65,000 to 85,000 clones appear in this sample, about 80% of them only once. Around 5.8% of the sample goes to the ten largest clones.

In regard to this clone: What antigen it recognizes has not been identified. No clone much larger than this one lies a single base away; base qualities are absent.

Relative to germline, V is 6 bases shorter and J is 7 bases shorter, with 15 bases between their ends. Spanning cysteine to phenylalanine, the CDR3 consists of 13 amino acids. The entry retains the CDR3 DNA only, 39 bases that are in frame from base 1. Specimen: peripheral blood. This clonotype originated in a man in his fifties with active or convalescent COVID-19. The chain uses TRBV12-3 or TRBV12-4 and TRBJ1-2; 6 matching bases give a weak D call of TRBD1. The nucleotide sequence reads TGTGCCAGCAGCGCTGACAGGAAAGGTGGCTACACCTTC. Its protein reads: CASSADRKGGYTF.